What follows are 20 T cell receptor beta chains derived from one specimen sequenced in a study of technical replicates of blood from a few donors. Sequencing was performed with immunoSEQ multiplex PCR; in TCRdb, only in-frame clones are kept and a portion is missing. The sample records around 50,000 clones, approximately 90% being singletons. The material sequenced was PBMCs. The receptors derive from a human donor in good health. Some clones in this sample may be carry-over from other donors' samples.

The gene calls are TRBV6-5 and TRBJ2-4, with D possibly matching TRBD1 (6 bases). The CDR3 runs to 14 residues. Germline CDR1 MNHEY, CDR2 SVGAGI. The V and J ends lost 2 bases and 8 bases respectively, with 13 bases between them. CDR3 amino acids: CASSYHRKGDIQYF. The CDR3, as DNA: TGTGCCAGCAGTTACCACAGAAAGGGGGACATTCAGTACTTC.

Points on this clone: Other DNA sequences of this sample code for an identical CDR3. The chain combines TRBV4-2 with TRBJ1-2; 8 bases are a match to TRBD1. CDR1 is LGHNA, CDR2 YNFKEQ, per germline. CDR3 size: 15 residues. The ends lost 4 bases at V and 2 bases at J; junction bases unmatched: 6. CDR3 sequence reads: CASSREGQANYGYTF. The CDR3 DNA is TGTGCCAGCAGCCGTGAGGGACAGGCGAACTATGGCTACACCTTC.

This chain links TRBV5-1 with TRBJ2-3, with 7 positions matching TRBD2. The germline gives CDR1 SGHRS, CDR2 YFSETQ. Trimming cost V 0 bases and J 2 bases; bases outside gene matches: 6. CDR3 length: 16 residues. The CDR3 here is CASSLGSSGATDTQYF. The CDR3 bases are TGCGCCAGCAGCTTGGGTTCTAGCGGCGCCACAGATACGCAGTATTTT.

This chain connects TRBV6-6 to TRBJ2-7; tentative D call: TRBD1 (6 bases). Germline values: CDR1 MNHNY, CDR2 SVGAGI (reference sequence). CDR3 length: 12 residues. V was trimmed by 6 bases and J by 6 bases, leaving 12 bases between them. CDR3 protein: CASRTRGFEQYF. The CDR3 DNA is TGTGCCAGCAGAACCAGGGGTTTCGAGCAGTACTTC.

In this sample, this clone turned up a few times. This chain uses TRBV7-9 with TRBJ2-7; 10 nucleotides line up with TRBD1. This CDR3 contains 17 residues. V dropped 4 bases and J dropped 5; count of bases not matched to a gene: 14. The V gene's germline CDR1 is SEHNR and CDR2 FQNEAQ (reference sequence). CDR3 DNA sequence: TGTGCCAGCAGCTCCCCACTACTCGACAGGGGGCGTCACGAGCAGTACTTC. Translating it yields CASSSPLLDRGRHEQYF. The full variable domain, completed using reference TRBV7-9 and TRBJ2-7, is DTGVSQNPRHKITKRGQNVTFRCDPISEHNRLYWYRQTLGQGPEFLTYFQNEAQLEKSRLLSDRFSAERPKGSFSTLEIQRTEQGDSAMYLCASSSPLLDRGRHEQYFGPGTRLTVT.

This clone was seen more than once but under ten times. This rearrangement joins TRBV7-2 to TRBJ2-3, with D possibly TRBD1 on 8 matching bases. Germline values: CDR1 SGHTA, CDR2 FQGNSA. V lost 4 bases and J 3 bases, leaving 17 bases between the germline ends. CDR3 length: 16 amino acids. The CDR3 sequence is CASSYKTGGVTDTQYF. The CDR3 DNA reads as TGTGCCAGCAGCTACAAAACAGGGGGGGTTACAGATACGCAGTATTTT.

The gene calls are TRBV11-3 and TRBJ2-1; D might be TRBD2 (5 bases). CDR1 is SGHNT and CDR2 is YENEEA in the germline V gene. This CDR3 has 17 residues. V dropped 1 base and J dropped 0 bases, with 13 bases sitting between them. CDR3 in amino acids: CASSLGAGPSSYNEQFF. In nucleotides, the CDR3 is TGTGCCAGCAGCTTAGGGGCGGGTCCGAGCTCCTACAATGAGCAGTTCTTC.

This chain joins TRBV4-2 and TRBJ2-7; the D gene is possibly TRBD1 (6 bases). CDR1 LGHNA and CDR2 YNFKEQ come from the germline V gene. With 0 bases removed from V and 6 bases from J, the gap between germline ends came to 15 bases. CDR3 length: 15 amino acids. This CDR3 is CASSQEYTGWSEQYF. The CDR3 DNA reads TGTGCCAGCAGCCAAGAATATACAGGGTGGAGCGAGCAGTACTTC.

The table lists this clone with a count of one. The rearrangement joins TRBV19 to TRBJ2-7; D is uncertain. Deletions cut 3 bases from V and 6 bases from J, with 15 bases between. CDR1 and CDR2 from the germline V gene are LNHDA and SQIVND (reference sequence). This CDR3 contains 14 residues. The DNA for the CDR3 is TGTGCCAGTAGTATCGTGTTTCTGAACTCCGAGCAGTACTTC. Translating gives CASSIVFLNSEQYF.

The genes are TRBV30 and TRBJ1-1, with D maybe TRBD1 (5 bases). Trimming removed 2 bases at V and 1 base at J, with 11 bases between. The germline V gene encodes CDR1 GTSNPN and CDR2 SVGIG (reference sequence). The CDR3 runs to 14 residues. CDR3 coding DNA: TGTGCCTGGAGTCCGGGACTCTCGAACACTGAAGCTTTCTTT. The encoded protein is CAWSPGLSNTEAFF.

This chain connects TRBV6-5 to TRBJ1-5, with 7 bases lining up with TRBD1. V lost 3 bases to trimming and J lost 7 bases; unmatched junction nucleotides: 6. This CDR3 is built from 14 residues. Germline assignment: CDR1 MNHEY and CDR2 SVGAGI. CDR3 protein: CASSYSTGIQPQHF. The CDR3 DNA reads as TGTGCCAGCAGTTATTCGACAGGGATCCAGCCCCAGCATTTT.

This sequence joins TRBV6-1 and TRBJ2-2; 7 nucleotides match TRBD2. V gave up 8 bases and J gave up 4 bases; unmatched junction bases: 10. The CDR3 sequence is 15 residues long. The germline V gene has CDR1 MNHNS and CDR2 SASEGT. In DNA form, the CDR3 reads TGTGCCAGCCGTTCGGGGGAGGGAGCCACCGGGGAGCTGTTTTTT. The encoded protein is CASRSGEGATGELFF.

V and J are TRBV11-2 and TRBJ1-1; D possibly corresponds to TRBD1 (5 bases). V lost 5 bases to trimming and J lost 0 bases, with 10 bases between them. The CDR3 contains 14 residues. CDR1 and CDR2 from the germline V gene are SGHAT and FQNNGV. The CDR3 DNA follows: TGTGCCAGCAGCCCCCGACAGATGAACACTGAAGCTTTCTTT. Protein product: CASSPRQMNTEAFF.

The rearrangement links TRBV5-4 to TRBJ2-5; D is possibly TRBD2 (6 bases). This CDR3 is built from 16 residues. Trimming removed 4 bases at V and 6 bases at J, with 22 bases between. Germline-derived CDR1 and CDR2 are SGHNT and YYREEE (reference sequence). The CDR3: CASSRTGLMVSKTQYF. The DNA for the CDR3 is TGTGCCAGCAGCCGGACGGGACTCATGGTATCGAAGACCCAGTACTTC.

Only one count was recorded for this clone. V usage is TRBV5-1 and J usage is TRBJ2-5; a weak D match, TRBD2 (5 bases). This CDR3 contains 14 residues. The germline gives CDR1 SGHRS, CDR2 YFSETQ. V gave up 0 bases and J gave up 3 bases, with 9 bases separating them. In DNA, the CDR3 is TGCGCCAGCAGCTTGGCCTCACTAGAAGAGACCCAGTACTTC. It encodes CASSLASLEETQYF.

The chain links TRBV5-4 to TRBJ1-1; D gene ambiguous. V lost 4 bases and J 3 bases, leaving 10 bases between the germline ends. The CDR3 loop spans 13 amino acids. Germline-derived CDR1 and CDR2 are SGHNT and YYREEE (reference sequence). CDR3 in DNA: TGTGCCAGCAGCGCCGAGCCTTACACTGAAGCTTTCTTT. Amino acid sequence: CASSAEPYTEAFF.

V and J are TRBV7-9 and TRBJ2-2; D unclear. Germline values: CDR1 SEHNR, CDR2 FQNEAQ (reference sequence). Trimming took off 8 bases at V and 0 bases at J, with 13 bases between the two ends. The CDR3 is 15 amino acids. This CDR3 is CASPVGPANTGELFF. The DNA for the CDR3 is TGTGCCAGCCCCGTGGGCCCCGCGAACACCGGGGAGCTGTTTTTT.

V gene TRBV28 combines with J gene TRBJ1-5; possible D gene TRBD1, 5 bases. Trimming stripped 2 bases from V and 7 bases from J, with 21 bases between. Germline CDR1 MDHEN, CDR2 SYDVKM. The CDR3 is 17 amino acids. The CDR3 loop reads CASSLGGGGQTGQPQHF. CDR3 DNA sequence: TGTGCCAGCAGTTTAGGGGGAGGAGGGCAGACGGGACAGCCCCAGCATTTT.

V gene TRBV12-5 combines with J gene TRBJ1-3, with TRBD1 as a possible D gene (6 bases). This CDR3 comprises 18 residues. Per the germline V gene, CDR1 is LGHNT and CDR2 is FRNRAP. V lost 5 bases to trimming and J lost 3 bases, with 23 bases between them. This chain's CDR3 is CASGGDTSVIRYGNTIYF. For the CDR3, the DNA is TGTGCTAGTGGTGGGGACACCTCCGTAATCCGGTATGGAAACACCATATATTTT.

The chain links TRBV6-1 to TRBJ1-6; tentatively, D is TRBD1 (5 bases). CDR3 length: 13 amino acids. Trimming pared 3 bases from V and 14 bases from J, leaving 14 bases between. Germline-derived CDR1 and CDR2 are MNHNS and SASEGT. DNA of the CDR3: TGTGCCAGCAGTGACGGGGGGTTCATCACCCTCCACTTT. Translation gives CASSDGGFITLHF.